The entry below gives a single T cell receptor beta chain sequence along with its context. The CDR3 contains 14 residues. The germline CDR1 and CDR2 sequences are MDHEN and SYDVKM. The V and J ends lost 5 bases and 5 bases respectively, with 15 bases between them. Sequenced by immunoSEQ multiplex PCR; TCRdb stores in-frame clones only, minus some. The table shows 160,000 or so clones, with more than 85% occurring only once. The data derive from a study of T cell responses to AZD1222 COVID-19 vaccine. This clonotype was sampled from an adult who received the AZD1222 COVID-19 vaccine. This chain uses TRBV28 with TRBJ2-5, with D perhaps TRBD2 (6 bases). Here the sequenced sample was peripheral blood, taken 28 days after the second AZD1222 dose. The CDR3 coding sequence is TGTGCCAGCAGTAAAACGGGACTGCGCGAGACCCAGTACTTC. Translating it yields CASSKTGLRETQYF.